These T cell receptor beta chains were read from a single sample in a study of post-analysis software for immune sequencing data. Via MiXCR, TCRdb re-called the PCR reads, giving one row per CDR3 protein. Of approximately 770,000 distinct CDR3 sequences listed, about 43% are singletons. The sample comprised blood. These TCRs come from a girl aged 10 to 17 with multiple sclerosis. Both conserved end residues are part of each CDR3. Fields, in order: clone size, D gene, V gene, J gene, CDR3 protein, CDR3 DNA. The D gene is left open where the match is weak. Clone size is given for some rows only: seen once, a few or many times, or a class if the clone is expanded.

abundance: NA; d_gene: NA; v_gene: TRBV2; j_gene: TRBJ2-7; CDR3aa: CASRTLLAGPSSYEQYF; CDR3nt: TGTGCCAGCAGGACCCTCCTCGCGGGTCCCAGCTCCTACGAGCAGTACTTC
abundance: NA; d_gene: TRBD1; v_gene: TRBV29-1; j_gene: TRBJ1-1; CDR3aa: CSVGQGEAFF; CDR3nt: TGCAGCGTAGGACAGGGTGAAGCTTTCTTT
abundance: NA; d_gene: NA; v_gene: TRBV7-9; j_gene: TRBJ2-7; CDR3aa: CASSLEPTGGGEQYF; CDR3nt: TGTGCCAGCAGCCTAGAGCCGACAGGCGGGGGCGAGCAGTACTTC
abundance: NA; d_gene: TRBD1; v_gene: TRBV5-1; j_gene: TRBJ1-2; CDR3aa: CASSLVGQGMMDGYTF; CDR3nt: TGCGCCAGCAGCTTGGTTGGACAGGGGATGATGGATGGCTACACCTTC
abundance: NA; d_gene: NA; v_gene: TRBV11-3; j_gene: TRBJ2-1; CDR3aa: CASSLDVTGLRNEQFF; CDR3nt: TGTGCCAGCAGCTTAGATGTGACGGGACTCAGGAATGAGCAGTTCTTC
abundance: NA; d_gene: NA; v_gene: TRBV19; j_gene: TRBJ1-1; CDR3aa: CASSISGLGTEAFF; CDR3nt: TGTGCCAGTAGTATTTCAGGTTTGGGAACTGAAGCTTTCTTT
abundance: NA; d_gene: TRBD1; v_gene: TRBV11-2; j_gene: TRBJ1-2; CDR3aa: CASSPSWDRGLSGYTF; CDR3nt: TGTGCCAGCAGCCCCAGTTGGGACAGGGGACTCTCTGGCTACACCTTC
abundance: few; d_gene: NA; v_gene: TRBV25-1; j_gene: TRBJ2-7; CDR3aa: CASRASRHEQYF; CDR3nt: TGTGCCAGCAGAGCTAGTCGCCACGAGCAGTACTTC
abundance: NA; d_gene: NA; v_gene: TRBV2; j_gene: TRBJ2-7; CDR3aa: CASKEAYLSYEQYF; CDR3nt: TGTGCCAGCAAGGAGGCCTATCTCTCCTACGAGCAGTACTTC
abundance: NA; d_gene: NA; v_gene: TRBV20-1; j_gene: TRBJ2-1; CDR3aa: CSATWAQTYNEQFF; CDR3nt: TGCAGTGCTACTTGGGCGCAGACCTACAATGAGCAGTTCTTC
abundance: few; d_gene: NA; v_gene: TRBV9; j_gene: TRBJ2-5; CDR3aa: CASSDLGETQYF; CDR3nt: TGTGCCAGCAGCGACCTGGGAGAGACCCAGTACTTC
abundance: NA; d_gene: NA; v_gene: TRBV29-1; j_gene: TRBJ2-7; CDR3aa: CSVATVYEQYF; CDR3nt: TGCAGCGTTGCGACAGTATACGAGCAGTACTTC
abundance: NA; d_gene: TRBD2; v_gene: TRBV20-1; j_gene: TRBJ2-1; CDR3aa: CSASGVAGGLSYNEQFF; CDR3nt: TGCAGTGCTAGTGGAGTAGCGGGAGGGTTGTCCTACAATGAGCAGTTCTTC
abundance: NA; d_gene: TRBD1; v_gene: TRBV12-3/TRBV12-4; j_gene: TRBJ1-5; CDR3aa: CASSLSGQGNQPQHF; CDR3nt: TGTGCCAGCAGTTTATCAGGACAGGGGAATCAGCCCCAGCATTTT
abundance: NA; d_gene: TRBD1; v_gene: TRBV28; j_gene: TRBJ1-2; CDR3aa: CASSETGDNGYTF; CDR3nt: TGTGCCAGCAGCGAAACAGGGGATAATGGCTACACCTTC
abundance: NA; d_gene: TRBD1; v_gene: TRBV20-1; j_gene: TRBJ2-7; CDR3aa: CSARDGATGGNEQYF; CDR3nt: TGCAGTGCTAGAGACGGGGCGACAGGGGGGAACGAGCAGTACTTC
abundance: few; d_gene: TRBD1; v_gene: TRBV6-2/TRBV6-3; j_gene: TRBJ2-1; CDR3aa: CASSSRDRGLDEQFF; CDR3nt: TGTGCCAGCAGTTCCCGGGACAGGGGGCTTGATGAGCAGTTCTTC
abundance: NA; d_gene: NA; v_gene: TRBV7-9; j_gene: TRBJ1-2; CDR3aa: CASSLDTWEGYTF; CDR3nt: TGTGCCAGCAGCTTAGATACGTGGGAAGGCTACACCTTC
abundance: few; d_gene: NA; v_gene: TRBV6-6; j_gene: TRBJ2-5; CDR3aa: CASSYWADGETQYF; CDR3nt: TGTGCCAGCAGTTATTGGGCCGACGGAGAGACCCAGTACTTC
abundance: NA; d_gene: TRBD2; v_gene: TRBV11-3; j_gene: TRBJ2-1; CDR3aa: CASSLDNPQLAGWSYNEQFF; CDR3nt: TGTGCCAGCAGCTTAGATAACCCCCAGCTAGCGGGTTGGTCCTACAATGAGCAGTTCTTC
abundance: once; d_gene: NA; v_gene: TRBV18; j_gene: TRBJ2-3; CDR3aa: CASSPQDPGGTDTQYF; CDR3nt: TGTGCCAGCTCACCACAAGACCCGGGGGGCACAGATACGCAGTATTTT
abundance: few; d_gene: TRBD2; v_gene: TRBV6-5; j_gene: TRBJ2-7; CDR3aa: CASSSVRGREGNEQYF; CDR3nt: TGTGCCAGCAGTTCCGTCCGGGGGCGGGAGGGCAACGAGCAGTACTTC
abundance: NA; d_gene: NA; v_gene: TRBV4-3; j_gene: TRBJ1-2; CDR3aa: CASSQDSGVGAGYTF; CDR3nt: TGCGCCAGCAGCCAAGATTCAGGGGTGGGTGCGGGCTACACCTTC
abundance: few; d_gene: NA; v_gene: TRBV10-2; j_gene: TRBJ1-2; CDR3aa: CASSSPESYGYTF; CDR3nt: TGCGCCAGCAGCTCTCCAGAAAGCTATGGCTACACCTTC
abundance: NA; d_gene: TRBD2; v_gene: TRBV6-5; j_gene: TRBJ2-5; CDR3aa: CASSYSSHEGGFETQYF; CDR3nt: TGTGCCAGCAGTTACTCGTCCCATGAGGGAGGGTTCGAGACCCAGTACTTC
abundance: NA; d_gene: NA; v_gene: TRBV10-3; j_gene: TRBJ1-1; CDR3aa: CAVSEPRGGRAGKNTEAFF; CDR3nt: TGTGCCGTCAGTGAGCCCCGAGGAGGCAGGGCGGGAAAGAACACTGAAGCTTTCTTT
abundance: few; d_gene: TRBD2; v_gene: TRBV7-9; j_gene: TRBJ2-1; CDR3aa: CASSFLAGDWNEQFF; CDR3nt: TGTGCCAGCAGCTTCCTAGCGGGAGATTGGAATGAGCAGTTCTTC
abundance: NA; d_gene: NA; v_gene: TRBV29-1; j_gene: TRBJ2-3; CDR3aa: CSVVVVRGTDTQYF; CDR3nt: TGCAGCGTTGTTGTGGTCCGAGGCACAGATACGCAGTATTTT
abundance: few; d_gene: NA; v_gene: TRBV15; j_gene: TRBJ1-2; CDR3aa: CATSPGPPANYGYTF; CDR3nt: TGTGCCACGAGTCCAGGCCCCCCAGCTAACTATGGCTACACCTTC
abundance: NA; d_gene: NA; v_gene: TRBV7-2; j_gene: TRBJ2-7; CDR3aa: CASSLADRAYEQYF; CDR3nt: TGTGCCAGCAGCTTAGCGGACAGAGCCTACGAGCAGTACTTC